This TCR beta chain was recorded in a study of T cells in Graves' hyperthyroidism and ophthalmopathy. Across the whole study: Peripheral blood samples were taken at initial diagnosis, prior to any treatment. Study outcomes and limitations: By a 13 V-J model, ophthalmopathy was set apart from stable hyperthyroidism.

In this sample, this clonotype turned up many times. Its antigen is unknown. Trimming cost V 4 bases and J 3 bases, with 12 bases left between them. The length of the CDR3 is 14 residues. CDR1 is GTSNPN and CDR2 is SVGIG in the germline V gene (reference sequence). TCR beta CDR3 sequences were amplified from RNA transcripts. TCR CDR3 underwent first-round RT-PCR with the HTBI primer set. MiXCR was run by TCRdb on the multiplex PCR reads, yielding one entry per CDR3 protein. The top ten clones hold 15% to 20% of a sample with 530,000 or so distinct CDR3 sequences, under 20% of them seen once. The study left out patients who had uncontrolled infection, other autoimmune disease, pregnancy or lactation. Fresh peripheral blood, about 9.9 ml, yielded the PBMCs.

The genes are TRBV30 and TRBJ1-4; unclear D gene. The sample consisted of blood. The sequence was collected from a woman between 18 and 30 years old with Graves' ophthalmopathy. CDR3 DNA: TGTGCCTGGAAGGGTGACGCACCTAATGAAAAACTGTTTTTT. Translating gives CAWKGDAPNEKLFF. The full variable domain, its missing parts supplied by reference TRBV30 and TRBJ1-4, is SQTIHQWPATLVQPVGSPLSLECTVEGTSNPNLYWYRQAAGRGLQLLFYSVGIGQISSEVPQNLSASRPQDRQFILSSKKLLLSDSGFYLCAWKGDAPNEKLFFGSGTQLSVL.